Listed here are 31 T cell receptor beta chains from one sample, sequenced in a study of cytomegalovirus exposure and HLA in healthy donors. With 60 Vbeta and 13 Jbeta primers, the PCR was carried out. Measured with immunoSEQ multiplex PCR; TCRdb has only the in-frame clones, and not every one. This table has about 67,000 clones, roughly two thirds appearing once. The sequenced sample consisted of PBMCs. These receptors were taken from a woman in her 30s in good health and CMV-seronegative.

V gene TRBV11-3 combines with J gene TRBJ2-5, with TRBD2 identical over 14 bases. Germline V gene lookup returns CDR1 SGHNT and CDR2 YENEEA. V lost 5 bases to trimming and J lost 2 bases; unmatched junction nucleotides: 4. CDR3 length: 16 amino acids. For the CDR3, the DNA is TGTGCCAGCAGCGCCGGGACTAGCGGGGGACAAGAGACCCAGTACTTC. Translated, it gives CASSAGTSGGQETQYF.

This sequence joins TRBV28 and TRBJ1-5, with TRBD1 as a possible D gene (6 bases). V was pared by 3 bases and J by 7 bases, with 10 bases between. Germline V gene sequence: CDR1 MDHEN, CDR2 SYDVKM. This CDR3 is 13 amino acids long. CDR3 nucleotide sequence: TGTGCCAGCAGTTTCTCGACAGGACAGCCCCAGCATTTT. Amino acids: CASSFSTGQPQHF.

The chain joins TRBV27 to TRBJ1-4; D not resolved. This CDR3 has 13 amino acids. V was trimmed by 3 bases and J by 4 bases, leaving 6 bases between them. Per germline, CDR1 MNHEY and CDR2 SMNVEV (reference sequence). CDR3 in DNA: TGTGCCAGCAGTTTGCTAGATAATGAAAAACTGTTTTTT. Its translation is CASSLLDNEKLFF.

This rearrangement joins TRBV10-2 to TRBJ2-1, with TRBD2 identical over 8 bases. Germline CDR1 is WSHSY and CDR2 is SAAADI. The CDR3 runs 17 residues. The V and J ends lost 1 base and 3 bases, in that order; junction bases with no gene match: 8. The CDR3 DNA sequence: TGCGCCAGCAGTGAGTGGTTCGCGGGGGGAGGCTACAATGAGCAGTTCTTC. It yields the protein CASSEWFAGGGYNEQFF.

The chain carries TRBV4-1 and TRBJ2-5; 8 bases match TRBD2. Germline trimming cut 1 base from V and 5 bases from J; bases unmatched to any gene: 6. The CDR3 totals 15 residues. Germline CDR1 is MGHRA and CDR2 is YSYEKL. Here the CDR3 DNA reads TGCGCCAGCAGCCAAGGACTAGCGCAGGGGGAGACCCAGTACTTC. It is translated as CASSQGLAQGETQYF.

About this clone: Sequence at one end of the junction differs from germline and may be a read error. J is TRBJ1-1 and V is TRBV30; D may be TRBD1 (5 bases). Germline values: CDR1 GTSNPN, CDR2 SVGIG (reference sequence). This CDR3 has 16 residues. This CDR3 is CAWSVSRASRHTEAFF. Written as DNA, the CDR3 is TGTGCCTGGAGTGTTTCCAGGGCCAGTCGCCACACGGAAGCTTTCTTT.

The chain uses TRBV5-1 and TRBJ2-5, with 8 positions matching TRBD1. V dropped 0 bases and J dropped 5; count of bases not matched to a gene: 6. Germline loops: CDR1 SGHRS, CDR2 YFSETQ. The CDR3 covers 15 residues. DNA of the CDR3: TGCGCCAGCAGCTTGGCCTGGACAGGGCTGGAGACCCAGTACTTC. Amino acids: CASSLAWTGLETQYF.

For the CDR3, the DNA is TGTGCCAGCAGCTCGACTAGGAGAGAGACCCAGTACTTC. Translation: CASSSTRRETQYF. The V gene is TRBV11-2, the J gene TRBJ2-5; TRBD2 might be the D (6 bases). The CDR3 runs 13 residues. CDR1 is SGHAT and CDR2 is FQNNGV in the germline V gene. Trimming removed 4 bases from V and 4 bases from J, with 10 bases in between.

The gene calls are TRBV7-9 and TRBJ1-2; 7 nucleotides align to TRBD1. Germline V lookup: CDR1 SEHNR, CDR2 FQNEAQ (reference sequence). J lost 5 bases, V lost 4 bases, and 7 bases had no gene match. The CDR3 length is 14 residues. This CDR3 is CASSSTGNEYGYTF. CDR3 DNA: TGTGCCAGCAGCTCGACAGGGAACGAGTATGGCTACACCTTC.

This clone turned up a few times. The rearrangement uses TRBV14 and TRBJ2-7, with TRBD1 matching over 7 bases. The V gene end was trimmed by 4 bases and the J gene end by 1 base; junction bases not matched to a gene: 4. The CDR3 contains 14 residues. Germline CDR1 and CDR2: SGHDN and FVKESK. CDR3 sequence: CASSLYRGSYEQYF. DNA of the CDR3: TGTGCCAGCAGCCTTTACAGGGGATCCTACGAGCAGTACTTC.

This clone was seen more than once but under ten times. The J gene is TRBJ2-3, the V gene TRBV27; D gene unclear. V gave up 6 bases and J gave up 2 bases, with 6 bases separating them. CDR1 is MNHEY and CDR2 is SMNVEV in the germline V gene (reference sequence). This CDR3 contains 12 residues. The CDR3 bases are TGTGCCAGCAGAGACTTCACAGATACGCAGTATTTT. Translating gives CASRDFTDTQYF.

The sample holds a few counts of this clone. V and J are TRBV10-3 and TRBJ2-7, with D unclear. The V end lost 0 bases, the J end lost 5 bases, and 11 bases lay between the germline ends. Germline V lookup: CDR1 ENHRY, CDR2 SYGVKD. The CDR3 extends over 14 amino acids. The CDR3 DNA sequence: TGTGCCATCAGTGAGTCTAGAAGTCAGGACGAGCAGTACTTC. Its translation is CAISESRSQDEQYF.

V usage is TRBV13 and J usage is TRBJ1-3; D remains ambiguous. Germline lookup yields CDR1 PRHDT and CDR2 FYEKMQ (reference sequence). The CDR3 runs to 16 residues. The V and J ends lost 3 bases and 2 bases respectively, with 14 bases between them. CDR3: CASSLGPAATGNTIYF. The CDR3 bases are TGTGCCAGCAGCTTGGGCCCAGCAGCCACTGGAAACACCATATATTTT. The full variable domain, in which reference TRBV13 and TRBJ1-3 provide the parts outside the CDR3, is AAGVIQSPRHLIKEKRETATLKCYPIPRHDTVYWYQQGPGQDPQFLISFYEKMQSDKGSIPDRFSAQQFSDYHSELNMSSLELGDSALYFCASSLGPAATGNTIYFGEGSWLTVV.

The gene calls are TRBV28 and TRBJ2-3, with D possibly being TRBD1 (6 bases). The germline V gene encodes CDR1 MDHEN and CDR2 SYDVKM. This CDR3 has 15 residues. Trimming cost V 1 base and J 0 bases, with 8 bases left between them. In DNA, the CDR3 is TGTGCCAGCAGTTTATTAGGGGGTAGCACAGATACGCAGTATTTT. Translating it yields CASSLLGGSTDTQYF.

This clone was counted only a few times. V usage is TRBV7-3 and J usage is TRBJ2-7, with TRBD1 matching over 9 bases. This CDR3 region has 18 residues. CDR1 SGHTA and CDR2 FQGTGA come from the germline V gene. The ends lost 5 bases at V and 2 bases at J; junction bases unmatched: 16. The CDR3 bases are TGTGCCAGCAGCCCGGTAGACAGGGGGACAGGGCCTGCCTACGAGCAGTACTTC. Protein product: CASSPVDRGTGPAYEQYF.

The rearrangement links TRBV18 to TRBJ1-1, with 9 positions matching TRBD1. The CDR3 has 15 residues. The V gene end was trimmed by 2 bases and the J gene end by 3 bases; junction bases not matched to a gene: 4. CDR1 and CDR2 from the germline V gene are KGHSH and LQKENI. The CDR3 spells CASSPRRQGDTEAFF. The CDR3 nucleotides read TGTGCCAGCTCACCAAGGCGACAGGGGGACACTGAAGCTTTCTTT.

This clone has more than one count but fewer than ten. The chain couples TRBV7-2 to TRBJ1-2; perhaps TRBD1 as D (6 bases). The V gene's germline CDR1 is SGHTA and CDR2 FQGNSA. The length of the CDR3 is 12 residues. The germline V and J ends were trimmed by 4 bases and 3 bases, with 6 bases remaining between them. CDR3 protein: CASSWTDYGYTF. CDR3 nucleotide sequence: TGTGCCAGCAGCTGGACAGACTATGGCTACACCTTC.

The chain is built from TRBV11-2 and TRBJ2-5; D is possibly TRBD2 (5 bases). The CDR3 is made up of 14 amino acids. The V gene's germline CDR1 is SGHAT and CDR2 FQNNGV. V was cut by 5 bases and J by 5 bases, with 15 bases left in between. The DNA of the CDR3 is TGTGCCAGCAGCACCGACACTAGTGTGGAGACCCAGTACTTC. Amino acids: CASSTDTSVETQYF.

The chain couples TRBV6-7 to TRBJ2-5, with 9 bases identical to TRBD2. TRBV6-7 is an ORF, with its function uncertain. Trimming removed 2 bases from V and 5 bases from J; junction bases left unmatched: 9. The CDR3 covers 16 residues. CDR3 protein: CASSYGLRGGEETQYF. The CDR3 DNA reads TGTGCCAGCAGTTACGGGTTGCGGGGGGGCGAGGAGACCCAGTACTTC.

Turning to this clone: At one boundary the junction diverges from the germline segment, which might be a read error. The J gene is TRBJ2-1, the V gene TRBV7-7, with 7 positions matching TRBD1. The CDR3 has 16 residues. CDR1 SSHAT and CDR2 FNYEAQ come from the germline V gene (reference sequence). CDR3 loop: CASSPVTGIIGNEQFF. In nucleotides, the CDR3 is TGTGCTAGCAGCCCTGTGACAGGGATTATTGGAAATGAGCAGTTCTTC.

The rearrangement joins TRBV6-6 to TRBJ1-1, with a possible D match to TRBD1 (5 bases). Trimming shortened V by 7 bases and J by 4 bases, and 16 bases separated the two germline ends. Germline CDR1 is MNHNY and CDR2 is SVGAGI (reference sequence). The CDR3 runs to 14 residues. CDR3 sequence reads: CASTEVGEGTEAFF. The CDR3 DNA sequence: TGTGCCAGCACCGAAGTAGGGGAGGGCACTGAAGCTTTCTTT.

The V gene is TRBV14, the J gene TRBJ2-3, with TRBD1 identical over 7 bases. CDR3 length: 14 amino acids. Trimming at V came to 5 bases and at J to 7 bases, leaving 9 bases not matched to a gene. Looked up from germline, CDR1 is SGHDN and CDR2 is FVKESK. The CDR3: CASSATGYTHTQYF. CDR3 DNA sequence: TGTGCCAGCAGCGCGACAGGGTATACTCATACGCAGTATTTT.

The rearrangement joins TRBV30 to TRBJ1-5, with D hard to call. The CDR3 covers 13 residues. V was clipped by 5 bases and J by 0 bases, with 8 bases between them. Germline V gene data show CDR1 as GTSNPN and CDR2 as SVGIG (reference sequence). CDR3 in amino acids: CAWGYSSNQPQHF. The CDR3 DNA follows: TGTGCCTGGGGATACAGTAGCAATCAGCCCCAGCATTTT.

This chain links TRBV28 with TRBJ1-6, with D perhaps TRBD1 (5 bases). Germline CDR1 and CDR2: MDHEN and SYDVKM. The V gene lost 1 base and the J gene lost 0 bases, with 13 bases spanning the gap. The CDR3 sequence is 18 residues long. The CDR3 reads CASSLSTAGGSYNSPLHF. The CDR3 region has the DNA TGTGCCAGCAGTTTATCAACAGCGGGGGGCTCCTATAATTCACCCCTCCACTTT.

The chain uses TRBV2 and TRBJ1-4, with TRBD1 matching over 11 bases. This CDR3 comprises 18 residues. With 4 bases clipped from V and 0 bases from J, the junction kept 7 bases outside the gene matches. Germline V lookup: CDR1 SNHLY, CDR2 FYNNEI. CDR3: CASSGWTGGHSTNEKLFF. CDR3 bases: TGTGCCAGCAGTGGCTGGACAGGGGGCCATTCAACTAATGAAAAACTGTTTTTT. Variable domain in full (rest from reference TRBV2 and TRBJ1-4): EPEVTQTPSHQVTQMGQEVILRCVPISNHLYFYWYRQILGQKVEFLVSFYNNEISEKSEIFDDQFSVERPDGSNFTLKIRSTKLEDSAMYFCASSGWTGGHSTNEKLFFGSGTQLSVL.

This clone was detected only once. The chain has TRBV2 and TRBJ1-6; D gene unclear. V lost 9 bases to trimming and J lost 0 bases, with 15 bases between them. Germline CDR1 is SNHLY and CDR2 is FYNNEI. The CDR3 is made up of 16 amino acids. The CDR3 loop is CASGGHLSSYNSPLHF. The CDR3 coding sequence is TGTGCCAGTGGTGGTCATTTGAGCTCCTATAATTCACCCCTCCACTTT.

This chain connects TRBV28 to TRBJ2-5; D is perhaps TRBD1 (6 bases). The end of the DNA fits TRBJ2-7 better, so the J call may be wrong. CDR1 and CDR2 from the germline V gene are MDHEN and SYDVKM. This CDR3 has 15 amino acids. CDR3 coding DNA: TGTGCCAGCAGTTTATTGTCGGGACACCTCTACGAGCAGTACTTC. This sequence encodes CASSLLSGHLYEQYF.

CDR3 DNA sequence: TGTGCCAGCAGGGAGGCCAATCAGCCCCAGCATTTT. Protein product: CASREANQPQHF. The V gene is TRBV6-5, the J gene TRBJ1-5, with unresolved D. The V and J ends lost 6 bases and 3 bases respectively, with 6 bases between them. CDR3 length: 12 residues. The germline CDR1 and CDR2 sequences are MNHEY and SVGAGI.

The rearrangement uses TRBV6-5 and TRBJ2-1, with 7 nucleotides matching TRBD1. Germline-derived CDR1 and CDR2 are MNHEY and SVGAGI. The CDR3 totals 15 residues. The junction had 3 bases not matched to a gene; V was cut back by 4 bases and J by 0 bases. The CDR3 coding sequence is TGTGCCAGCAGTTCCAGACAGGGCTCCTACAATGAGCAGTTCTTC. Translation gives CASSSRQGSYNEQFF.

The gene calls are TRBV27 and TRBJ1-2; 10 positions match TRBD1. From germline, CDR1 is MNHEY and CDR2 SMNVEV (reference sequence). The CDR3 loop spans 16 amino acids. V shed 0 bases and J 7 bases; nucleotides not matched to a gene: 8. Written as DNA, the CDR3 is TGTGCCAGCAGTTTATCCCTCGGGACAGGGGTTACTGGCTACACCTTC. The encoded protein is CASSLSLGTGVTGYTF.

CDR3 coding DNA: TGTGCCAGCAGCCGGACTAGCGGCGAGACCCAGTACTTC. Translating it yields CASSRTSGETQYF. The gene calls are TRBV11-2 and TRBJ2-5; 10 nucleotides align to TRBD2. The germline CDR1 and CDR2 sequences are SGHAT and FQNNGV. V trimming: 5 bases; J trimming: 5 bases; junction bases outside the gene matches: 2. This CDR3 is built from 13 residues.